This TCR beta chain was observed in a study of Graves' ophthalmopathy and Graves' hyperthyroidism. About the research overall: Pretreatment peripheral blood was obtained at initial diagnosis.

The evidence that diagnosis relied on was clinical symptoms, serum thyroxine, TRAb, thyroid ultrasound and orbital computed tomography. There are many counts of this clonotype. RNA transcripts provided the template for amplifying TCR beta CDR3 regions. Second-round multiplex PCR came after first-round RT-PCR with HTBI primers. Each CDR3 protein gets one entry after TCRdb re-called the multiplex PCR reads with MiXCR. The table has fewer than 600,000 distinct CDR3 sequences, 13% to 15% seen once. The sequencing sample was made of blood. The TCR originated in a woman in her thirties with Graves' ophthalmopathy.

The chain's CDR3 is CASDDGTGRDQPQHF. Here the CDR3 DNA reads TGTGCCAGCGACGATGGGACAGGGAGGGATCAGCCCCAGCATTTT. This chain joins TRBV27 and TRBJ1-5; 9 bases line up with TRBD1. The CDR3 has 15 amino acids. The V and J ends lost 8 bases and 5 bases, in that order; junction bases with no gene match: 10. Germline V gene lookup returns CDR1 MNHEY and CDR2 SMNVEV (reference sequence).